Below, 4 T cell receptor beta chains from the same sample are listed, as sequenced in a study of cytomegalovirus exposure and HLA in healthy donors. PCR primers comprised 60 Vbeta and 13 Jbeta primers. Here immunoSEQ multiplex PCR was the method, and the copy in TCRdb shows in-frame clones only, minus some. The sample holds about 150,000 clones; about 85% are singletons and the top ten take 2.3%. The sample was PBMCs. The origin of the receptors is a woman in her late teens or twenties in good health and CMV-seronegative.

The chain is built from TRBV7-9 and TRBJ1-2; 8 nucleotides align to TRBD1. After removal of 5 bases from V and 4 bases from J, the junction contained 3 bases not matched to a gene. Germline values: CDR1 SEHNR, CDR2 FQNEAQ (reference sequence). The CDR3 length is 13 residues. DNA for the CDR3: TGTGCCAGCAGCATGACAGGGGCCTATGGCTACACCTTC. It translates to CASSMTGAYGYTF.

In the case of this clone: Distinct nucleotide sequences in the sample also encode this CDR3. The J gene is TRBJ2-3, the V gene TRBV7-9, with D possibly matching TRBD1 (5 bases). The V end was cut by 1 base, the J end by 6 bases, with 17 bases between. The CDR3 runs 16 residues. Germline V gene data show CDR1 as SEHNR and CDR2 as FQNEAQ (reference sequence). The DNA of the CDR3 is TGTGCCAGCAGCTTAGAGCCAGGGATCTGGATTGATACGCAGTATTTT. Translation gives CASSLEPGIWIDTQYF.

The chain is built from TRBV5-6 and TRBJ2-2; D is possibly TRBD1 (5 bases). The V end lost 2 bases, the J end lost 2 bases, and 13 bases lay between the germline ends. CDR3 size: 16 residues. Germline V gives CDR1 SGHDT, CDR2 YYEEEE. CDR3 coding DNA: TGTGCCAGCAGCTTCGGCCCAGGGAAAAACACCGGGGAGCTGTTTTTT. Residues: CASSFGPGKNTGELFF.

The J gene is TRBJ2-1, the V gene TRBV9; maybe TRBD1 (5 bases). The germline gives CDR1 SGDLS, CDR2 YYNGEE. This CDR3 contains 14 residues. The ends were cut back, 1 base at V and 4 bases at J, with 9 bases in the middle. The CDR3 spells CASSVSRQYNEQFF. The CDR3 DNA reads TGTGCCAGCAGCGTATCCAGACAGTACAATGAGCAGTTCTTC.